This paragraph covers one T cell receptor (beta chain) sequence. The data are from a study of control samples from healthy donors and cancer patients. Repertoires were generated with immunoSEQ multiplex PCR, while TCRdb's copy carries only in-frame clones and drops some. The sample lists 150,000 to 180,000 clones, around 95% seen once, with around 5.4% in the top ten. Trimming cost V 5 bases and J 6 bases, with 10 bases left between them. This CDR3 has 12 amino acids. This receptor was identified in a man in his forties in good health. The chain links TRBV12-3 or TRBV12-4 to TRBJ1-2, with TRBD1 as a possible D gene (6 bases). The source material was blood. CDR3 DNA: TGTGCCAGCAGTGTTGACAGGAATGGCTACACCTTC. This gives the protein CASSVDRNGYTF.